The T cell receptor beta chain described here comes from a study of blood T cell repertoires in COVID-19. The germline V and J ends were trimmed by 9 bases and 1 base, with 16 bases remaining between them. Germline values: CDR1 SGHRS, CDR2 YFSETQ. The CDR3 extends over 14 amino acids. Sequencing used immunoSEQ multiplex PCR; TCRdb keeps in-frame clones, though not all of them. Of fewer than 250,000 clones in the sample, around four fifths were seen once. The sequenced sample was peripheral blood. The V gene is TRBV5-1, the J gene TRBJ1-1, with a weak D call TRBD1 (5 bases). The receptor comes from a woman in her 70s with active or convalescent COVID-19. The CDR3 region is CATKVGGANTEAFF. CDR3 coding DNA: TGCGCCACAAAAGTCGGGGGAGCGAACACTGAAGCTTTCTTT.